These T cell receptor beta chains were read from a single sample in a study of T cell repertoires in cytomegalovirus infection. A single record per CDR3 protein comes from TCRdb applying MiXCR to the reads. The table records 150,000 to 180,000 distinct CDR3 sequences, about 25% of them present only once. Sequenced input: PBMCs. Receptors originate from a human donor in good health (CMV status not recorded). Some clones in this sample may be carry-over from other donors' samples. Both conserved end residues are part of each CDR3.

CDR3aa: CASSWTGSGTDTQYF
v_gene: TRBV11-2

CDR3aa: CASSPNERAHNEQFF
v_gene: TRBV4-1

CDR3aa: CASSSWGDATRTGELFF
v_gene: TRBV28

CDR3aa: CASSQGRAQYF
v_gene: TRBV27

CDR3aa: CASSSGTGVGGNTIYF
v_gene: TRBV7-2

CDR3aa: CASSFGRTAEAFF
v_gene: TRBV27

CDR3aa: CASLLGPPEMTEAFF
v_gene: TRBV12-3/TRBV12-4

CDR3aa: CASSEQGNYGYTF
v_gene: TRBV2

CDR3aa: CSARSGGSGYTF
v_gene: TRBV20-1

CDR3aa: CASSRERVTEAFF
v_gene: TRBV6-5

CDR3aa: CSVEGVAGVSYNEQFF
v_gene: TRBV29-1

CDR3aa: CASSLGGLAGAYEQYF
v_gene: TRBV7-8

CDR3aa: CASRTPTGSYGYTF
v_gene: TRBV6-1

CDR3aa: CASSPWGLAGASITDTQYF
v_gene: TRBV3-1

CDR3aa: CASSALAGEETQYF
v_gene: TRBV28

CDR3aa: CASSSGQYSGNTIYF
v_gene: TRBV12-3/TRBV12-4

CDR3aa: CASSNLVIFF
v_gene: TRBV28

CDR3aa: CSVVDRVTSGANVLTF
v_gene: TRBV29-1

CDR3aa: CSAGGAVASTDTQYF
v_gene: TRBV20-1

CDR3aa: CASGRDTLSYEQYF
v_gene: TRBV6-1

CDR3aa: CSARRAGNEQFF
v_gene: TRBV20-1

CDR3aa: CASRGTSGANEQFF
v_gene: TRBV6-1

CDR3aa: CASSSRYQETQYF
v_gene: TRBV7-2

CDR3aa: CASSRANTEAFF
v_gene: TRBV7-9

CDR3aa: CASSTGGVNTEAFF
v_gene: TRBV7-6

CDR3aa: CASSRGTYSTDTQYF
v_gene: TRBV12-3/TRBV12-4

CDR3aa: CASSLWSGRKRGLAKNIQYF
v_gene: TRBV28

CDR3aa: CASSFRAGIRNEKLFF
v_gene: TRBV7-8

CDR3aa: CASSSGVASTSYEQYF
v_gene: TRBV7-9

CDR3aa: CASTPGSWETQYF
v_gene: TRBV7-9

CDR3aa: CASSPYYGVQETQYF
v_gene: TRBV7-8

CDR3aa: CASSDRGGQETQYF
v_gene: TRBV27

CDR3aa: CASSLGGIRVNYGYTF
v_gene: TRBV28

CDR3aa: CASSGLKSLGNTIYF
v_gene: TRBV12-3/TRBV12-4

CDR3aa: CASSRQGGAQPQHF
v_gene: TRBV12-3/TRBV12-4

CDR3aa: CASSTSGQGAGEQYF
v_gene: TRBV7-8

CDR3aa: CASSPSSAGELFF
v_gene: TRBV3-1

CDR3aa: CASSLQYSITNEKLFF
v_gene: TRBV27

CDR3aa: CASSLAGTDNEQFF
v_gene: TRBV5-1

CDR3aa: CASSTGAYTGELFF
v_gene: TRBV19

CDR3aa: CASTQRLEPTDTQYF
v_gene: TRBV7-8

CDR3aa: CASSLGANVLTF
v_gene: TRBV12-3/TRBV12-4

CDR3aa: CASSLAVRTSTDTQYF
v_gene: TRBV5-5

CDR3aa: CASSLDGASKDTQYF
v_gene: TRBV5-1

CDR3aa: CSASPRGGVKETQYF
v_gene: TRBV20-1

CDR3aa: CSARVGLGQGAFYNEQFF
v_gene: TRBV20-1

CDR3aa: CASIRGDRMNTEAFF
v_gene: TRBV6-5

CDR3aa: CSAQVGTQYF
v_gene: TRBV20-1

CDR3aa: CASSVRDRANSPLHF
v_gene: TRBV9

CDR3aa: CASSPYSGGETQYF
v_gene: TRBV14

CDR3aa: CASSPRQLDSLSGANVLTF
v_gene: TRBV12-3/TRBV12-4

CDR3aa: CASSADRYTGELFF
v_gene: TRBV2

CDR3aa: CASSRTSLVETQYF
v_gene: TRBV28

CDR3aa: CASSFSGTVPGELFF
v_gene: TRBV7-3

CDR3aa: CASSLLTGQGAADTEAFF
v_gene: TRBV27